This T cell receptor (beta chain) came from a study of T cells after yellow fever vaccination. The wider study: Preparation of fractions with low cell numbers was performed using SMART-Seq v4 Ultra Low Input.

The V end was cut by 4 bases, the J end by 1 base, with 13 bases between. The CDR3 length is 15 residues. Germline-derived CDR1 and CDR2 are SGHVS and FQNEAQ. From the 5' RACE reads, TCRdb called clonotypes with MiXCR, one entry per CDR3 protein. Here the sample spans under 700,000 distinct CDR3 sequences, about a sixth being singletons. Many counts were recorded for this clonotype. The starting material was PBMCs, obtained less than 6 days after the first yellow fever vaccination. The chain links TRBV7-8 to TRBJ2-5; possibly TRBD1 or TRBD2 for D (6 bases each). The clonotype comes from a man between 18 and 35 years old who received the YFV17D yellow fever vaccine. CDR3 bases: TGTGCCAGCAGCTGGGGGGCGGGGCGCCAAGAGACCCAGTACTTC. This sequence encodes CASSWGAGRQETQYF. Supplemented by reference TRBV7-8 and TRBJ2-5, the full variable domain reads GAGVSQSPRYKVAKRGQDVALRCDPISGHVSLFWYQQALGQGPEFLTYFQNEAQLDKSGLPSDRFFAERPEGSVSTLKIQRTQQEDSAVYLCASSWGAGRQETQYFGPGTRLLVL.